These T cell receptor beta chains were read from a single sample in a study of blood T cell repertoires in COVID-19. Here immunoSEQ multiplex PCR was the method, and the copy in TCRdb shows in-frame clones only, minus some. Here the sample spans about 220,000 clones, approximately 90% being singletons. Sequenced: PBMCs or T cells enriched from blood (not recorded which). The receptors stem from a woman in her forties with acute COVID-19. The CDR3 runs from the conserved cysteine through the conserved F or W. The order of the fields is V gene, J gene, D gene, clone size, CDR3 DNA, CDR3 protein. A D gene is named only where the DNA matches it firmly. Rows give clone size only sometimes, using once, few, many, or a class for an expanded clone.

V gene: TRBV7-2
J gene: TRBJ2-2
D gene: NA
clone size: NA
CDR3 DNA: TGTGCCAGCAGCTTCAACGGAGTGAACACCGGGGAGCTGTTTTTT
CDR3 protein: CASSFNGVNTGELFF

V gene: TRBV5-8
J gene: TRBJ2-1
D gene: NA
clone size: NA
CDR3 DNA: TGTGCCAGCAGCTTGGCCTCCTGGACTTCTAATGCAGGTGATGAGCAGTTCTTC
CDR3 protein: CASSLASWTSNAGDEQFF

V gene: TRBV6-2/TRBV6-3
J gene: TRBJ2-5
D gene: NA
clone size: NA
CDR3 DNA: TGTGCCAGCAGTGCCAAACGGGGGACCCAGTACTTC
CDR3 protein: CASSAKRGTQYF

V gene: TRBV3-1/TRBV3-2
J gene: TRBJ1-1
D gene: NA
clone size: NA
CDR3 DNA: TGTGCCAGCAGCCAAGATGAGGCGGGAAACACTGAAGCTTTCTTT
CDR3 protein: CASSQDEAGNTEAFF

V gene: TRBV28
J gene: TRBJ1-6
D gene: TRBD1
clone size: NA
CDR3 DNA: TGTGCCAGCAGTCCCATGGGGACAGGGAATTCACCCCTCCACTTT
CDR3 protein: CASSPMGTGNSPLHF

V gene: TRBV24-1
J gene: TRBJ2-1
D gene: NA
clone size: NA
CDR3 DNA: TGTGCCACCAGTGAAGACAACTACAATGAGCAGTTCTTC
CDR3 protein: CATSEDNYNEQFF

V gene: TRBV30
J gene: TRBJ1-5
D gene: NA
clone size: NA
CDR3 DNA: TGTGCCTGGAGCGGTAGTAGTCAGGTCAATCAGCCCCAGCATTTT
CDR3 protein: CAWSGSSQVNQPQHF

V gene: TRBV12-3/TRBV12-4
J gene: TRBJ1-2
D gene: NA
clone size: NA
CDR3 DNA: TGTGCCAGCAGTTTACGGGGGGCCTATGGCTACACCTTC
CDR3 protein: CASSLRGAYGYTF

V gene: TRBV10-3
J gene: TRBJ1-4
D gene: NA
clone size: NA
CDR3 DNA: TGTGCCATCAGTGAGACGAGGGGACTCAATGAAAAACTGTTTTTT
CDR3 protein: CAISETRGLNEKLFF

V gene: TRBV9
J gene: TRBJ1-1
D gene: NA
clone size: NA
CDR3 DNA: TGTGCCAGCAGCTCCCCAGCCCCCGGGACTGAAGCTTTCTTT
CDR3 protein: CASSSPAPGTEAFF

V gene: TRBV12-5
J gene: TRBJ2-5
D gene: TRBD1
clone size: NA
CDR3 DNA: TGTGCTAGTGGTTTCGACAGGGGGACTTTGGAGACCCAGTACTTC
CDR3 protein: CASGFDRGTLETQYF

V gene: TRBV7-2
J gene: TRBJ2-2
D gene: NA
clone size: NA
CDR3 DNA: TGTGCCAGCAGCTTAGTATCATCGGGCACCGGGGAGCTGTTTTTT
CDR3 protein: CASSLVSSGTGELFF

V gene: TRBV2
J gene: TRBJ1-6
D gene: TRBD1
clone size: NA
CDR3 DNA: TGTGCCAGCAGTGATAGTAGGGGACAGGGTGGATCACCCCTCCACTTT
CDR3 protein: CASSDSRGQGGSPLHF

V gene: TRBV7-9
J gene: TRBJ1-2
D gene: TRBD1
clone size: NA
CDR3 DNA: TGTGCCAGCAGCTTAAGCGGGACAGGGGGCTTAATTCATGGCTACACCTTC
CDR3 protein: CASSLSGTGGLIHGYTF

V gene: TRBV30
J gene: TRBJ1-4
D gene: NA
clone size: NA
CDR3 DNA: TGTGCCTGTTTGGGCAATAGTAATGAAAAACTGTTTTTT
CDR3 protein: CACLGNSNEKLFF

V gene: TRBV12-3/TRBV12-4
J gene: TRBJ2-3
D gene: NA
clone size: NA
CDR3 DNA: TGTGCCAGCAGTTCGCTAACCACAGATACGCAGTATTTT
CDR3 protein: CASSSLTTDTQYF

V gene: TRBV10-2
J gene: TRBJ1-1
D gene: TRBD1
clone size: once
CDR3 DNA: TGCGCCAGCAGCCTTGGACAGGGATCGGGCACTGAAGCTTTCTTT
CDR3 protein: CASSLGQGSGTEAFF

V gene: TRBV5-1
J gene: TRBJ1-1
D gene: TRBD1
clone size: NA
CDR3 DNA: TGCGCCAGCAGCTTGTTATCCGAGACAGGGGCTCTGAACACTGAAGCTTTCTTT
CDR3 protein: CASSLLSETGALNTEAFF

V gene: TRBV11-3
J gene: TRBJ2-5
D gene: NA
clone size: NA
CDR3 DNA: TGTGCCAGCAGCTTAACTGAGACCCAGTACTTC
CDR3 protein: CASSLTETQYF

V gene: TRBV6-5
J gene: TRBJ2-7
D gene: NA
clone size: NA
CDR3 DNA: TGTGCCAGCACCTTGGGGCTATCTTATGGTTACGAGCAGTACTTC
CDR3 protein: CASTLGLSYGYEQYF

V gene: TRBV30
J gene: TRBJ1-2
D gene: NA
clone size: NA
CDR3 DNA: TGTGCCTGGAGGGCCGGGATCGGGACTAACTATGGCTACACCTTC
CDR3 protein: CAWRAGIGTNYGYTF

V gene: TRBV11-3
J gene: TRBJ1-1
D gene: TRBD1
clone size: NA
CDR3 DNA: TGTGCCAGCAGCATACGGGACAGGGAAGCTTTCTTT
CDR3 protein: CASSIRDREAFF

V gene: TRBV3-1/TRBV3-2
J gene: TRBJ1-3
D gene: TRBD1
clone size: NA
CDR3 DNA: TGTGCCAGCAGCCAATTCCCTCAGACAGGGGCTGGAAACACCATATATTTT
CDR3 protein: CASSQFPQTGAGNTIYF

V gene: TRBV24-1
J gene: TRBJ1-4
D gene: TRBD1
clone size: NA
CDR3 DNA: TGTGCCACCAGTGATTCCCCGGGACAGGTCTTAGAACATGAAAAACTGTTTTTT
CDR3 protein: CATSDSPGQVLEHEKLFF

V gene: TRBV2
J gene: TRBJ1-6
D gene: TRBD1
clone size: NA
CDR3 DNA: TGTGCCAGCAGTACCGGACAGGGGCGGTCACCCCTCCACTTT
CDR3 protein: CASSTGQGRSPLHF

V gene: TRBV30
J gene: TRBJ1-1
D gene: TRBD1
clone size: many
CDR3 DNA: TGTGCCTGGAGCTTGGGACAGGGGGCGGCTGAAGCTTTCTTT
CDR3 protein: CAWSLGQGAAEAFF

V gene: TRBV11-2
J gene: TRBJ2-3
D gene: NA
clone size: NA
CDR3 DNA: TGTGCCAGCAGCTTAACTCGAGAAAGAGATACGCAGTATTTT
CDR3 protein: CASSLTRERDTQYF

V gene: TRBV6-5
J gene: TRBJ2-7
D gene: TRBD2
clone size: NA
CDR3 DNA: TGTGCCAGCAGCCCAAGGGCTAGCGGCCCCTACGAGCAGTACTTC
CDR3 protein: CASSPRASGPYEQYF

V gene: TRBV4-3
J gene: TRBJ2-2
D gene: TRBD2
clone size: NA
CDR3 DNA: TGCGCCAGCAGCCCACTAGCGTTCACCGGGGAGCTGTTTTTT
CDR3 protein: CASSPLAFTGELFF

V gene: TRBV19
J gene: TRBJ1-6
D gene: TRBD1
clone size: NA
CDR3 DNA: TGTGCCAGTAGAGGACAGGGGATCAATTCACCCCTCCACTTT
CDR3 protein: CASRGQGINSPLHF

V gene: TRBV2
J gene: TRBJ2-2
D gene: NA
clone size: NA
CDR3 DNA: TGTGCCAGCAGTGACCAGGGGACCCCCGGGGAGCTGTTTTTT
CDR3 protein: CASSDQGTPGELFF

V gene: TRBV4-3
J gene: TRBJ2-2
D gene: NA
clone size: few
CDR3 DNA: TGCGCCAGCAGCCAAGATTTTCAGAACACCGGGGAGCTGTTTTTT
CDR3 protein: CASSQDFQNTGELFF

V gene: TRBV4-1
J gene: TRBJ2-7
D gene: TRBD1
clone size: NA
CDR3 DNA: TGCGCCAGCAGCCAAGACAGGGGGCGCTACGAGCAGTACTTC
CDR3 protein: CASSQDRGRYEQYF

V gene: TRBV12-3/TRBV12-4
J gene: TRBJ1-6
D gene: NA
clone size: NA
CDR3 DNA: TGTGCCAGCAGTTTATCGAATTCACCCCTCCACTTT
CDR3 protein: CASSLSNSPLHF

V gene: TRBV10-3
J gene: TRBJ1-6
D gene: TRBD1
clone size: NA
CDR3 DNA: TGTGCCACCACCCAGGGGGAGCACTATAATTCACCCCTCCACTTT
CDR3 protein: CATTQGEHYNSPLHF

V gene: TRBV6-1
J gene: TRBJ1-1
D gene: TRBD1
clone size: NA
CDR3 DNA: TGTGCCAGCAGTGAGTTACAGGGGGCAGGGGGCACTGAAGCTTTCTTT
CDR3 protein: CASSELQGAGGTEAFF

V gene: TRBV5-5
J gene: TRBJ2-7
D gene: TRBD1
clone size: NA
CDR3 DNA: TGTGCCAGCAGCTTGAGGACAGGACTTGACGAGCAGTACTTC
CDR3 protein: CASSLRTGLDEQYF

V gene: TRBV6-5
J gene: TRBJ1-6
D gene: NA
clone size: once
CDR3 DNA: TGTGCCAGCAGCTCCGGTCGTGATTCACCCCTCCACTTT
CDR3 protein: CASSSGRDSPLHF

V gene: TRBV30
J gene: TRBJ2-2
D gene: TRBD1
clone size: few
CDR3 DNA: TGTGCCTGGAGAGGGGGCCCTAACACCGGGGAGCTGTTTTTT
CDR3 protein: CAWRGGPNTGELFF

V gene: TRBV18
J gene: TRBJ2-2
D gene: TRBD2
clone size: NA
CDR3 DNA: TGTGCCAGCTCACCGCTGATAGCGGGAACGAACACCGGGGAGCTGTTTTTT
CDR3 protein: CASSPLIAGTNTGELFF

V gene: TRBV19
J gene: TRBJ1-6
D gene: NA
clone size: once
CDR3 DNA: TGTGCCAGTAGTATTGACAGGACCGATTCACCCCTCCACTTT
CDR3 protein: CASSIDRTDSPLHF

V gene: TRBV5-1
J gene: TRBJ2-3
D gene: NA
clone size: NA
CDR3 DNA: TGCGCCAGCAGCCCAGTCATAGAGGTAGCAGATACGCAGTATTTT
CDR3 protein: CASSPVIEVADTQYF

V gene: TRBV2
J gene: TRBJ2-7
D gene: NA
clone size: NA
CDR3 DNA: TGTGCCAGCAGTGAACCGGGGAGTTACGAGCAGTACTTC
CDR3 protein: CASSEPGSYEQYF

V gene: TRBV11-2
J gene: TRBJ1-6
D gene: TRBD1
clone size: NA
CDR3 DNA: TGTGCCAGCAGCCTATCAAGGACAGGGGGCAGCGATTCACCCCTCCACTTT
CDR3 protein: CASSLSRTGGSDSPLHF

V gene: TRBV9
J gene: TRBJ1-2
D gene: NA
clone size: NA
CDR3 DNA: TGTGCCAGCAGATCCACAGGCCTCCAGAGCTACACCTTC
CDR3 protein: CASRSTGLQSYTF

V gene: TRBV12-3/TRBV12-4
J gene: TRBJ1-1
D gene: NA
clone size: few
CDR3 DNA: TGTGCCAGCAGTCCTACAGAGAACACTGAAGCTTTCTTT
CDR3 protein: CASSPTENTEAFF

V gene: TRBV9
J gene: TRBJ2-3
D gene: NA
clone size: NA
CDR3 DNA: TGTGCCAGCAGCGTAGCAGGGGTCACTGCCACAGATACGCAGTATTTT
CDR3 protein: CASSVAGVTATDTQYF

V gene: TRBV28
J gene: TRBJ2-1
D gene: NA
clone size: NA
CDR3 DNA: TGTGCCACCCGGAGCTCCTACAATGAGCAGTTCTTC
CDR3 protein: CATRSSYNEQFF

V gene: TRBV6-6
J gene: TRBJ1-1
D gene: NA
clone size: NA
CDR3 DNA: TGTGCCAGCGGTCTGGCCTCGGGCGGGGGAGCTTTCTTT
CDR3 protein: CASGLASGGGAFF

V gene: TRBV5-6
J gene: TRBJ1-2
D gene: NA
clone size: NA
CDR3 DNA: TGTGCCAGCGCCTCCTTGGCGGGGGTGGGCTATGGCTACACCTTC
CDR3 protein: CASASLAGVGYGYTF

V gene: TRBV10-2
J gene: TRBJ1-3
D gene: NA
clone size: once
CDR3 DNA: TGCGCCAGCAGCAAGATGTCCTACGATGGAAACACCATATATTTT
CDR3 protein: CASSKMSYDGNTIYF